This TCR beta chain was sequenced during a study of T cell clones after liver transplantation (dated 2019 in TCRdb). With regard to the full study: ITN030ST, the source of the samples, was a randomized trial that attempted immunosuppression withdrawal within 2 years of liver transplantation. After a pre-transplant mixed lymphocyte reaction, TCRbeta sequencing was used to pinpoint donor-reactive T cell clones, which were subsequently tracked in post-transplant blood. Third party-reactive TCRbeta sequences from pre-transplant MLRs were also identified as an antigen-independent comparator for donor-reactive sequences. Three of the eight recipients were HCV-positive; the others were transplanted for non-autoimmune, non-viral indications. Until randomization at 12-24 months post-transplant, subjects were given standard immunosuppression, with no induction therapy. To count as tolerant, a recipient had to stay completely off immunosuppression for at least one year without liver enzymes climbing beyond twice the upper limit of normal. Blood samples were collected pre-transplant, then pre-randomization ahead of withdrawal, and finally post-randomization once withdrawal had either been completed or failed. The studied cohort comprised 8 liver transplant recipients, 3 classified as tolerant and 5 as non-tolerant.

V has 6 bases trimmed and J has 0 bases trimmed; junction bases matching no gene number 11. The germline V gene encodes CDR1 SQVTM and CDR2 ANQGSEA. From cysteine to phenylalanine, the CDR3 is 16 amino acids long. Here the CDR3 DNA is all that survives: 48 bases in frame from base 1. Concerning this clone: The antigen it binds to is not known. It has no much larger one-base neighbor in the sample; base qualities were not kept.

Unstimulated PBMCs, after thawing, were stained for CD3, CD4 and CD8 and then FACS-sorted into CD3+CD4+ and CD3+CD8+ populations. Randomization to immunosuppression withdrawal applied to every one of the 8 studied subjects. The Qiagen DNeasy Blood and Tissue Kit was used to isolate genomic DNA. Frozen genomic DNA underwent high-throughput TCRbeta CDR3 sequencing by immunoSEQ, including PCR amplification, mapping, bias correction and internal controls. Regarding the original processing steps: Only productive rearrangements were retained, with each unique TCRbeta sequence defined by its CDR3 nucleotide sequence together with its V and J gene. For a sequence to be called donor-reactive, it needed a frequency of at least 0.01% and at least 5-fold expansion in CFSE-low cells compared with unstimulated pre-transplant cells. Per-subject minimum frequency thresholds, based on the lowest-template unstimulated sample, ensured at least 90% detection power. Jensen-Shannon divergence between the top 1000 TCRbeta sequences post-transplant and pre-transplant was used to measure repertoire turnover. Changes in detection of donor-reactive sequences were tested with two-sided Fisher's exact tests. TCRdb provides this immuneACCESS table in a form limited to in-frame rearrangements. Some clones are lacking; in checked studies, under half of them reflect an unresolved V gene, and why the rest are absent is not known. The V and J calls and the clone size are those of that table, but D and trimming were determined from the DNA. This sample has roughly 12,000 clones in its table, and roughly 69% of those were observed once. Approximately 30% of the sample is taken by the ten largest.

Overall results and qualifications from the work: In two subjects, low numbers of available donor cells limited the measurable donor-reactive repertoire. Donor-reactive sequences declined more than third party-reactive ones, suggesting partial antigen-specific deletion unrelated to withdrawal success. Because of small, heterogeneous patient numbers and non-standardized post-transplant time points, the conclusions were only preliminary. Because no allograft tissue specimens were available, donor-reactive T cells may have migrated into the graft instead of being deleted. Circulating donor-reactive CD4 TCRbeta sequences fell significantly post-transplant in most of the 8 subjects, irrespective of tolerance or HCV status. When repertoire turnover was accounted for, significantly reduced detection of donor-reactive sequences was found in 7 of 8 subjects for CD4 and in 8 of 8 subjects for CD8.

The clonotype comes from a human patient who received a liver transplant. After a transplant, not all T cells may be the patient's own; some may come from the graft donor. The sequenced sample was CD8+ T cells from blood, obtained at the 22-month timepoint. Recombination joined TRBV29-1 with TRBJ2-7, with 10 bases in between that match TRBD1. The DNA reads as follows: TGCAGCGTGGAACCCGCGCGACAGGGGGCCTCCTACGAGCAGTACTTC. It translates as CSVEPARQGASYEQYF.